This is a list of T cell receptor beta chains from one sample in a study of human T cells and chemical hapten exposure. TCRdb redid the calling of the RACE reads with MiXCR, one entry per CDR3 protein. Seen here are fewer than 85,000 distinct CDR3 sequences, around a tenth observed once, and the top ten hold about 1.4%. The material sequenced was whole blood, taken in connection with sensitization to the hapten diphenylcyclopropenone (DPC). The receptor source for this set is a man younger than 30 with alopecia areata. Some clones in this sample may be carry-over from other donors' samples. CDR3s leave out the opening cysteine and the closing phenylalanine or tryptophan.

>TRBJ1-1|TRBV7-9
ASSLVGGFHTEAF
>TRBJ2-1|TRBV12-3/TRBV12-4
ASSLYHEQF
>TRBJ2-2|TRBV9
ASSDSSGNTGELF
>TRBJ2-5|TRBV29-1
SVVPSRETQY
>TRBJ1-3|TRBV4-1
ASSLDETGNTIY
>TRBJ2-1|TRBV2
ASSERGVANEQF
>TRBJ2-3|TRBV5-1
ASSSGQRGLSTDTQY
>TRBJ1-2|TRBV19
ASSPGGAGYT
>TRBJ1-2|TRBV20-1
SASGNSENYGYT
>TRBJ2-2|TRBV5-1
ASSLGLDTGELF
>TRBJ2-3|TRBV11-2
ASSFWGAVLSTDTQY
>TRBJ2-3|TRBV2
ASKVMGSSTDTQY
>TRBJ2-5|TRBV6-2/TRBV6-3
ASSSQQETQY
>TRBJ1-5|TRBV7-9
ASSLDVDQPQH
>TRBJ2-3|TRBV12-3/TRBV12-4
ASSFLGRADTQY
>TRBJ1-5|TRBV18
ASSPAAGYNQPQH
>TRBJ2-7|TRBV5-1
ASSFGGTYEQY
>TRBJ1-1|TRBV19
ASRGNREHPEAF
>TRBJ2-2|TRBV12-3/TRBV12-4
ASSFGGPNTGELF
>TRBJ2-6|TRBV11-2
ASSFTISGANVLT
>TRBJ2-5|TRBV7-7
ASSFNPQETQY
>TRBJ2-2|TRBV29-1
SGQGINTGELF
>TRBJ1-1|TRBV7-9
ASSISAARMNTEAF
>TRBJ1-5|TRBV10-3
AISESDQPQH
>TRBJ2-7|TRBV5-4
ASSLLDTSLPREQY
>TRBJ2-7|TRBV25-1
ASSEFGGTSH
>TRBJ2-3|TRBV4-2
ASSPETSGGTDTQY
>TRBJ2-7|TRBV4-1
ASSHPEGGGADEQY
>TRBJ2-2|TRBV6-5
ASSQGLNANTGELF
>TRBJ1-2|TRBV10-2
ASSEYGGDYGYT
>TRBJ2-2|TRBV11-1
ASSPLRGAGVDTGELF
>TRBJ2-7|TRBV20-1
SGADRDIYEQY
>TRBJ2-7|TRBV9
ASSQDRALGGSSYEQY
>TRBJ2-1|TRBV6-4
ASSEKADPYNEQF
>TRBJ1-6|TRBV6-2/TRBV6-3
ASSYQGPLH
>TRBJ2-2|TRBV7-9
ASPGTGNTGELF
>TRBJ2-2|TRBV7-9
ASSSPTYTGELF
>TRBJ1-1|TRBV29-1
SVEGRAITEAF
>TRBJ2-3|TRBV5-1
ASSRSYDGDTQY
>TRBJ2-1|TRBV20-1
SASTTGKSSYNEQF